This T cell receptor beta chain was sequenced for a study of cytomegalovirus exposure and HLA in healthy donors (dated by TCRdb to 2015 to 2018). Describing the broader study: In an earlier analysis of roughly 590 of the donors, 250 to 350 Gb of sequence data and 100 million or so unique TCR beta sequences from 150 million to 200 million T cells were reported. Among about 410 genotyped donors of the cohort, an average of around 220,000 unique TCR beta nucleotide sequences was sequenced per donor, of which about 20% were non-productive. All discovery cohort repertoires had been generated using a single sequencing platform. Both class I and class II loci were covered by HLA typing, at four-digit resolution. In a later analysis, previously published TCR beta repertoires from several hundred donors were re-analyzed and high-resolution HLA genotyping was added so that TCR occurrence patterns could be studied. The study profiled the T cell repertoires of approximately 700 subjects by immunosequencing and related them to cytomegalovirus serostatus. Roughly 5 DR-DQ haplotypes were treated as single units for association and clustering because of strong linkage in the cohort. A later genetic analysis took genome-wide SNP genotypes for about 55% of the roughly 670 donors and used that subset as a discovery cohort. The study was designed to test whether signatures of past pathogen exposure could be identified by cataloging public T cell receptors. The number of typed donors differed by locus: about 629-630 for A, B, C, DRB1 and DQB1; 522 for DQA1; over 600 for DPA1; and roughly 490 for DPB1. Of the approximately 400 genotyped donors, about 80% fell in the genetic ancestry cluster associated with self-reported Caucasian donors. An earlier analysis of about 620 of the donors applied high-throughput TCR beta sequencing to assess whether each TCR beta V gene segment acted as functional or pseudogenic. Alongside the repertoire data, information on donor age, sex, ethnicity and CMV serostatus was compiled. In addition to the first cohort of 666 subjects, a separate validation cohort of 130 or so different subjects was used. An early release that covered 640 HLA-typed donors contained approximately 300 gigabases of sequencing data and 65 million to 100 million unique TCR sequences. High-throughput TCR immunosequencing, statistical association of individual TCRs with disease status, and machine learning were combined to predict cytomegalovirus infection status. Rather than using new phenotypic data, the later analysis identified candidate immune exposures from TCR beta sequences and from how often those sequences occurred across donors.

Of note for this clone: Which antigen it targets is not known. Per-base quality was not reported, and no clone a single base away is much larger than it.

In total, over 600 healthy bone marrow donors made up the cohort. Cohort members were all nominally healthy when sampled, although unrecorded immune exposures were likely present. The donor tested CMV seronegative and was one of the 352 seronegative cohort members. A peripheral blood sample was collected from each donor, and TCR beta sequencing was performed on peripheral blood mononuclear cells. The Qiagen DNeasy Blood Extraction Kit was used to extract genomic DNA from the blood cell samples. Library generation was performed with the immunoSEQ multiplex PCR assay. A mixture of 60 forward primers for TCR Vbeta segments and 13 reverse primers for TCR Jbeta segments was used in the multiplex PCR. The CDR3 region of rearranged TCR beta genes was amplified from genomic DNA by a multiplex PCR assay. Amplified TCR beta libraries were sequenced as 87-base-pair reads on the Illumina HiSeq System. As for the original processing: Across the 670 or so repertoires, a later analysis counted some 80 million unique TCR beta chains, around 10 million of which were shared by at least two donors. Raw reads were error-corrected and collapsed into unique sequences with a nearest-neighbor algorithm that merged closely related sequences to remove PCR and sequencing errors. To assign V, D and J gene segments, CDR3 sequences were aligned to IMGT reference sequences. For a sequence to be retained, a match of at least six nucleotides to both a V gene segment and a J gene segment was required. Rearrangements were classified as productive when the CDR3 lacked stop codons and remained in frame with V and J, and all other rearrangements were classified as non-productive. Following IMGT convention, CDR3 was defined as the stretch from the second conserved V-encoded cysteine to the conserved J-encoded phenylalanine. The earlier analysis of 587 of the donors excluded sequences that lacked an unambiguous match to a single V gene segment. In an earlier analysis of approximately 610 of the donors, V segments were called functional above 56.7% productive rearrangements and were called segregating when the between-donor standard deviation exceeded 5%. A statistical classification framework was built to diagnose cytomegalovirus status from the catalog of TCR beta chain sequences. V and J gene assignment, in a later analysis, came from comparing TCR nucleotide sequences with IMGT/GENE-DB human TR gene sequences. The TCRdist pipeline was used in a later analysis to assign CDR3 sequences and most-parsimonious VDJ recombination scenarios. A later analysis defined each TCR beta chain by its CDR3 amino acid sequence plus V-gene family, and excluded reads lacking a unique V-gene family. As a way to deal with suspected cross-contamination and a sequencing artifact, a later analysis dropped roughly 620 nucleotide sequences that were highly shared and had low generation probability. A later analysis calculated a clonal expansion index for each public chain from normalized within-repertoire ranks of inferred template counts. Generation probabilities in a later analysis came from a VDJ recombination model fitted to out-of-frame rearrangements, and those results were checked against IGoR. A later analysis scored TCR-TCR, TCR-HLA and TCR-CMV co-occurrence with hypergeometric tests, applying a repertoire-size bias correction to TCR pairs. To estimate false discovery rates, a later analysis permuted the HLA or CMV assignments 20 times. In a later analysis, co-occurring TCRs were grouped with DBSCAN, and TCRdist sequence similarity was added when clustering was performed within HLA-allele-positive subsets. For co-occurrence clustering, repertoires with fewer than 30,000 or more than 120,000 public chains were excluded, along with a handful of repertoires with anomalous nucleotide sharing. The clones in this table, taken by TCRdb from immuneACCESS, are in-frame only. Not every clone is retained; where verified, under half of the shortfall comes from an unresolved V gene, and the cause of the rest is unknown. V, J and clone size are those of that table, while D and trimming were read from the DNA. For this sample the table gives about 190,000 clones, of which 75% to 90% were detected only once. Jointly, the top ten make up 1% to 1.5% of the sample.

V lost 6 bases and J lost 0 bases; the stretch between them is 14 bases long. The CDR3 goes from the cysteine to the phenylalanine over 16 residues. The sequence is cut down to CDR3 DNA, 48 bases in frame from base 1. CDR1 and CDR2 (SNHLY, FYNNEI) derive from the germline V gene. The investigation overall reported the following: In an earlier analysis of under 600 of the donors, most TCR beta V segments were observed in productive rearrangements about 90% or about 30% of the time, broadly matching IMGT annotations. A further reported finding was that TCR beta sequences accurately predicted the HLA-A and HLA-B alleles for most subjects in the first cohort. Presence/absence analyses assumed roughly uniform sequencing depth across donors, an assumption that may not hold. HLA typing was unavailable for some donors at each locus, so association tests used only the typed subset. In this cohort, only TCR beta chains were sequenced, and detectable features were limited by the absence of alpha or paired-chain data. In a later analysis, HLA-associated TCR beta chains showed more clonal expansion and lower generation probabilities than non-associated chains that were equally common. In a later analysis, around 15,000 TCR beta sequences were associated with specific HLA alleles at a false discovery rate of 0.05. Linkage disequilibrium might explain the correlated functional status among segregating V segments, but an unknown experimental factor could not be ruled out. In vitro tests confirmed that three of the cytomegalovirus-associated TCR beta chains recognize cytomegalovirus antigens. The only immune exposure information available for the cohort was CMV serostatus. A later genetic analysis reported fewer N-insertions in productive TCRs among donors in an Asian-associated ancestry cluster than the 666-donor mean. The sequencing pipeline was judged likely to have produced a cluster of highly shared sequence variants as a technical artifact. In both the original and validation cohorts, the classifier was reported to diagnose cytomegalovirus status with high specificity and sensitivity. The 87-base-pair reads could not distinguish some IMGT-functional V segments, including TRBV6-2 and TRBV6-3, so those segments were excluded. Most TCR sequences were seen in very few donors, while some public TCRs were found in many individuals. Most CMV-associated TCR beta chains appeared to be HLA-restricted in a later analysis, and the HLA associations seemed to be driven largely by CMV exposure. In the study, about 150 TCR beta chains were listed as associated with cytomegalovirus. In a later analysis, the rate of TCR association differed among HLA loci, with DRB1 alleles having the most associated TCRs and HLA-C alleles having the fewest. According to the authors, the approach could potentially be generalized to other disease states and immunological phenotypes. In a later analysis, several top co-occurrence clusters were reported to appear linked to parvovirus B19, influenza, CMV and Epstein-Barr virus. V-gene and J-gene trimming of TCR beta chains was associated with a missense DCLRE1C variant in a later genetic analysis, and the association was replicated in an independent cohort. Because counts were too low, more than 15 rarely observed V segments, including chromosome 9 orphons, were left out of the earlier analysis of 500 to 750 of the donors. When HLA alleles, especially DR and DQ, strongly co-occurred, TCR associations were difficult to assign to individual alleles.

The sequenced sample consisted of PBMCs. The sequence was obtained from a man aged 25-45 years in good health and CMV-seronegative. The chain employs TRBV2 and TRBJ1-4; no D gene is confidently identified. The CDR3 protein is CASRYLQIATNEKLFF. DNA sequence: TGTGCCAGCAGGTATCTACAGATTGCAACTAATGAAAAACTGTTTTTT.